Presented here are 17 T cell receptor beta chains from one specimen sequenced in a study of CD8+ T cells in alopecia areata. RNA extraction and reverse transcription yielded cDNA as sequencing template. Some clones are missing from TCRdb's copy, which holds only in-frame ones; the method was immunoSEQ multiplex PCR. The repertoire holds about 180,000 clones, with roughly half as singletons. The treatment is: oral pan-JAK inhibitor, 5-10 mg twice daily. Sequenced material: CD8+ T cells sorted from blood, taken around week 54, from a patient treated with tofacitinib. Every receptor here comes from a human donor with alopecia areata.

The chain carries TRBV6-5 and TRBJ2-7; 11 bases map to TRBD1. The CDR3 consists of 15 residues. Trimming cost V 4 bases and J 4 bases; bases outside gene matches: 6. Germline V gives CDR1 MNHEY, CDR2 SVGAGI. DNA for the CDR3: TGTGCCAGCAGTTCCGGGACAGGGGGTGATTACGAGCAGTACTTC. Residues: CASSSGTGGDYEQYF.

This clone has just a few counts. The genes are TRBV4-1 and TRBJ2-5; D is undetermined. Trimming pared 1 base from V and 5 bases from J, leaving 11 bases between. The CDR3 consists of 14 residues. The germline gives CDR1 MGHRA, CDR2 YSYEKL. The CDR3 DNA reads TGCGCCAGCAGCCAAGTCGGTGAAGGGGAGACCCAGTACTTC. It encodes CASSQVGEGETQYF.

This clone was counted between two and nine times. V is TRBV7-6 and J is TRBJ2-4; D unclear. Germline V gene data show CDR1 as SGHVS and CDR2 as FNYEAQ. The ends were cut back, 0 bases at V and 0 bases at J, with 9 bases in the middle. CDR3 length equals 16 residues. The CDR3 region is CASSLASIIAKNIQYF. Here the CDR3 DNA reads TGTGCCAGCAGCTTAGCGTCGATAATAGCCAAAAACATTCAGTACTTC.

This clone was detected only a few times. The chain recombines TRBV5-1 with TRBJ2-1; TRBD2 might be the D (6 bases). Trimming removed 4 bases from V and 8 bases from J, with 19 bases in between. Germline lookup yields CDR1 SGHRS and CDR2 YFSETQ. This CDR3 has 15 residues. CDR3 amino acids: CASSQGTSRLDEQFF. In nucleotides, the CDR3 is TGCGCCAGCAGCCAGGGTACTAGCCGGTTGGATGAGCAGTTCTTC.

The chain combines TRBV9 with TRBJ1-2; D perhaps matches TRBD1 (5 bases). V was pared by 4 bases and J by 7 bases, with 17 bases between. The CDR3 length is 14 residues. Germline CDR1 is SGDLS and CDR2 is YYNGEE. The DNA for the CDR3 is TGTGCCAGCAGCTCGGATGGGGGTCTTGGTGGCTACACCTTC. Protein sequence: CASSSDGGLGGYTF. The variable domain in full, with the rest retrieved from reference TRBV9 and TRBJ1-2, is DSGVTQTPKHLITATGQRVTLRCSPRSGDLSVYWYQQSLDQGLQFLIQYYNGEERAKGNILERFSAQQFPDLHSELNLSSLELGDSALYFCASSSDGGLGGYTFGSGTRLTVV.

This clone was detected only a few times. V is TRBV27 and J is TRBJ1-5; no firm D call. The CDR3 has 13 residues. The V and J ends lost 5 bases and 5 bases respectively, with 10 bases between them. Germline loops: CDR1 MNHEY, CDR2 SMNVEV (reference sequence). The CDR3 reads CASSQDRDQPQHF. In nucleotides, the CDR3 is TGTGCCAGCAGTCAGGACCGAGATCAGCCCCAGCATTTT.

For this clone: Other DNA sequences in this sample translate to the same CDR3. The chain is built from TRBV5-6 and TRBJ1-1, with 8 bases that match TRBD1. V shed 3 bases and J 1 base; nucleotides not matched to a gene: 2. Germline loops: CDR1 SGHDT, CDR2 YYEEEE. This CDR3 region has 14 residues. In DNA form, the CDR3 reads TGTGCCAGCAGCTCTGGGACAGGGAACACTGAAGCTTTCTTT. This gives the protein CASSSGTGNTEAFF.

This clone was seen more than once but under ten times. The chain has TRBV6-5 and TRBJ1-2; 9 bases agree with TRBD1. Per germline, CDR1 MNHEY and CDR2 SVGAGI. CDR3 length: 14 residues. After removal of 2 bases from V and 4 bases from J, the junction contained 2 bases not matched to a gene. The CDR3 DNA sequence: TGTGCCAGCAGTTACGGGACAGGGAGCTATGGCTACACCTTC. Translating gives CASSYGTGSYGYTF.

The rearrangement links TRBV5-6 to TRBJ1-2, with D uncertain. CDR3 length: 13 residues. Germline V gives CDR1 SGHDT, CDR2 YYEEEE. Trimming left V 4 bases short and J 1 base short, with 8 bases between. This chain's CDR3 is CASSELVNYGYTF. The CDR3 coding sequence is TGTGCCAGCAGCGAGTTAGTTAACTATGGCTACACCTTC.

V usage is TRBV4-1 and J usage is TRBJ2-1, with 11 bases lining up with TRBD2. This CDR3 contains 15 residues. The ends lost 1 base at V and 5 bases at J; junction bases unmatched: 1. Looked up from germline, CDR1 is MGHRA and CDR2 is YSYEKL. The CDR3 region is CASSQGLAGNNEQFF. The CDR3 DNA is TGCGCCAGCAGCCAAGGACTAGCGGGGAACAATGAGCAGTTCTTC.

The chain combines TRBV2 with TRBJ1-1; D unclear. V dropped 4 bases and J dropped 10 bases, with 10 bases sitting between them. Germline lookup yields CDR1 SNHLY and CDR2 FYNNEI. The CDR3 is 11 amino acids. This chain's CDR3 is CASSVQLTAFF. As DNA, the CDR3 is TGTGCCAGCAGTGTACAGTTGACAGCTTTCTTT.

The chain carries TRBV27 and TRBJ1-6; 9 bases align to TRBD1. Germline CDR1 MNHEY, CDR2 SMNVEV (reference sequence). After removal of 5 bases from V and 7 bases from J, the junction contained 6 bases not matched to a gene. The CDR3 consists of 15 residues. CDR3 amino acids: CASSAWTGVNSPLHF. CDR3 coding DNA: TGTGCCAGCAGTGCCTGGACAGGGGTGAATTCACCCCTCCACTTT.

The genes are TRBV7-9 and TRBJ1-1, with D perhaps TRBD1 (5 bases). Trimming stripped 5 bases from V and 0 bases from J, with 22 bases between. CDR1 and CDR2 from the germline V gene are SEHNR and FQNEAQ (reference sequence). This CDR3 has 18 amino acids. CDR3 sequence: CASSPHAGRIGMNTEAFF. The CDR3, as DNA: TGTGCCAGCAGCCCACATGCAGGGAGGATTGGGATGAACACTGAAGCTTTCTTT.

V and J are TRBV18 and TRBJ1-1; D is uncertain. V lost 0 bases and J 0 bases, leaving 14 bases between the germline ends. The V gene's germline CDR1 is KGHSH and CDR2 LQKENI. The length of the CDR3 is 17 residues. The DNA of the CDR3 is TGTGCCAGCTCACCACCGGGAAGTAGGGTTATGAACACTGAAGCTTTCTTT. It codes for CASSPPGSRVMNTEAFF.

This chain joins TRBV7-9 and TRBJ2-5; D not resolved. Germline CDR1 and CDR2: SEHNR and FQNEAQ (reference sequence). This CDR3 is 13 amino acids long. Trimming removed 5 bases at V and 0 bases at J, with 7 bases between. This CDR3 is CASSRTDQETQYF. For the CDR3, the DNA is TGTGCCAGCAGCCGGACGGACCAAGAGACCCAGTACTTC.

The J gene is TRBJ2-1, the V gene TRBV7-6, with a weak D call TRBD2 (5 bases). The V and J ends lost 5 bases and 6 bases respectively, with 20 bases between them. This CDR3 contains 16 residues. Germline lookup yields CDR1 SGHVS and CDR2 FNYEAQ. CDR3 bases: TGTGCCAGCAGCCCAAGTCTGGGGAGTCTGGTCAATGAGCAGTTCTTC. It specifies CASSPSLGSLVNEQFF.

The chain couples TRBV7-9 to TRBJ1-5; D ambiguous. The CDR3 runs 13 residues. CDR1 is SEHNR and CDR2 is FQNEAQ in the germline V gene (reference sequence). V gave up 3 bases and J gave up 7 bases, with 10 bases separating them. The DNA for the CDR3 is TGTGCCAGCAGCTTCATCGATGGGCAGCCCCAGCATTTT. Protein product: CASSFIDGQPQHF.